The 20 T cell receptor beta chains below were found in one sample sequenced in a study of blood T cell repertoires in COVID-19. The assay was immunoSEQ multiplex PCR, and TCRdb's table has in-frame clones only and misses some. The repertoire holds 400,000 to 550,000 clones, with about 90% as singletons. The sequenced sample was PBMCs or T cells enriched from blood (not recorded which). The receptors here all came from a woman younger than 30 with acute COVID-19.

CDR3 amino acids: CASRMGRTSYNEQFF. The CDR3 nucleotides read TGTGCCAGCAGGATGGGGAGAACTAGTTACAATGAGCAGTTCTTC. The chain is built from TRBV27 and TRBJ2-1; TRBD2 is a possible D gene (5 bases). Germline CDR1 reads MNHEY; CDR2 reads SMNVEV (reference sequence). CDR3 length equals 15 residues. Trimming took off 6 bases at V and 4 bases at J, with 16 bases between the two ends.

The rearrangement uses TRBV3-1 (or the pseudogene TRBV3-2) and TRBJ1-2, with 8 bases matching TRBD1. Germline V CDR1 and CDR2: LGHDT, YNNKEL (reference sequence). The length of the CDR3 is 14 residues. Trimming removed 5 bases from V and 3 bases from J; junction bases left unmatched: 5. This chain's CDR3 is CASSARGPDYGYTF. DNA for the CDR3: TGTGCCAGCAGCGCCAGGGGGCCGGACTATGGCTACACCTTC.

The V call is TRBV29-1, the J call TRBJ2-5; TRBD2 matches at 11 bases. CDR1 is SQVTM and CDR2 is ANQGSEA in the germline V gene. This CDR3 region has 13 residues. Trimming took 5 bases from V and 2 from J; bases not matched to a gene: 1. CDR3: CSVTSGGQETQYF. In DNA, the CDR3 is TGCAGCGTTACTAGCGGGGGACAAGAGACCCAGTACTTC.

The J gene is TRBJ2-1, the V gene TRBV6-5; the D gene is possibly TRBD2 (5 bases). The CDR3 is made up of 15 amino acids. V lost 0 bases to trimming and J lost 3 bases, with 9 bases between them. Germline CDR1 and CDR2: MNHEY and SVGAGI. The DNA of the CDR3 is TGTGCCAGCAGTTACTCGAGGGAGCTCTACAATGAGCAGTTCTTC. Translating it yields CASSYSRELYNEQFF.

The V call is TRBV3-1 (or the pseudogene TRBV3-2), the J call TRBJ2-2; D may be TRBD2 (6 bases). Looked up from germline, CDR1 is LGHDT and CDR2 is YNNKEL (reference sequence). Trimming pared 0 bases from V and 7 bases from J, leaving 15 bases between. The CDR3 contains 16 residues. CDR3 nucleotides: TGTGCCAGCAGCCAAGACTTCAGCGGAGGGGACGGGGAGCTGTTTTTT. Translated: CASSQDFSGGDGELFF.

The chain has TRBV13 and TRBJ1-4, with TRBD1 as a possible D gene (5 bases). CDR3 length equals 17 residues. Trimming stripped 0 bases from V and 0 bases from J, with 11 bases between. In germline, CDR1 is PRHDT, CDR2 FYEKMQ (reference sequence). The DNA of the CDR3 is TGTGCCAGCAGCTTAGGTGCCAGGGAATCAACTAATGAAAAACTGTTTTTT. Translation gives CASSLGARESTNEKLFF.

The V and J genes are TRBV25-1 and TRBJ1-2, with D perhaps TRBD1 (5 bases). There are 16 residues in the CDR3. The V and J ends lost 4 bases and 0 bases respectively, with 15 bases between them. Germline lookup yields CDR1 MGHDK and CDR2 SYGVNS. CDR3 in amino acids: CASSARTGGTNYGYTF. CDR3 sequence (DNA): TGTGCCAGCAGTGCGCGAACAGGCGGTACTAACTATGGCTACACCTTC.

The rearrangement joins TRBV5-6 to TRBJ1-1; 8 bases line up with TRBD1. The CDR3 length is 16 residues. J gave up 5 bases and V 1 base, and 10 bases lay outside the gene matches. CDR1 and CDR2 from the germline V gene are SGHDT and YYEEEE. The chain's CDR3 is CASSLMGRGRRTEAFF. Written as DNA, the CDR3 is TGTGCCAGCAGCTTGATGGGCAGGGGGCGGCGTACTGAAGCTTTCTTT.

This chain joins TRBV10-3 and TRBJ2-3, with a tentative D call TRBD2 (6 bases). Germline lookup yields CDR1 ENHRY and CDR2 SYGVKD. The CDR3 runs 15 residues. The germline V and J ends were trimmed by 2 bases and 4 bases, with 13 bases remaining between them. This CDR3 reads CAISESAGTSDTQYF. The CDR3 region has the DNA TGTGCCATCAGTGAGAGCGCAGGGACTTCAGATACGCAGTATTTT.

J is TRBJ1-2 and V is TRBV6-5; D is uncertain. Trimming shortened V by 4 bases and J by 4 bases, and 13 bases separated the two germline ends. The germline gives CDR1 MNHEY, CDR2 SVGAGI. The CDR3 extends over 14 amino acids. CDR3 nucleotides: TGTGCCAGCAGTTTATTCTCAGGCCTCTATGGCTACACCTTC. Translation: CASSLFSGLYGYTF.

The chain recombines TRBV3-1 (or the pseudogene TRBV3-2) with TRBJ1-2, with a possible D match to TRBD1 (6 bases). CDR1 is LGHDT and CDR2 is YNNKEL in the germline V gene (reference sequence). The length of the CDR3 is 14 residues. Between the trimmed V and J ends, which lost 0 bases and 4 bases, there was a span of 9 bases. The CDR3 DNA reads TGTGCCAGCAGCCAAGATCCGGACAGCTATGGCTACACCTTC. It encodes CASSQDPDSYGYTF.

A note on this clone: The same CDR3 also results from other DNA sequences found in this sample. The rearrangement uses TRBV9 and TRBJ2-3; TRBD2 aligns across 8 bases. Germline V gene sequence: CDR1 SGDLS, CDR2 YYNGEE. This CDR3 comprises 14 residues. Unmatched junction bases numbered 0, after V lost 2 bases and J lost 1 base. CDR3 sequence (DNA): TGTGCCAGCAGCGTTAGCGGGGGCACAGATACGCAGTATTTT. Encoded protein: CASSVSGGTDTQYF. Drawing the rest from reference TRBV9 and TRBJ2-3, the complete variable domain is DSGVTQTPKHLITATGQRVTLRCSPRSGDLSVYWYQQSLDQGLQFLIQYYNGEERAKGNILERFSAQQFPDLHSELNLSSLELGDSALYFCASSVSGGTDTQYFGPGTRLTVL.

The chain couples TRBV13 to TRBJ2-7, with TRBD2 matching over 10 bases. The CDR3 length is 15 residues. Unmatched junction bases numbered 7, after V lost 3 bases and J lost 5 bases. Germline V gene data show CDR1 as PRHDT and CDR2 as FYEKMQ (reference sequence). CDR3 region: CASSFLTSGANEQYF. The DNA for the CDR3 is TGTGCCAGCAGCTTCTTAACTAGCGGGGCGAACGAGCAGTACTTC.

This chain joins TRBV5-1 and TRBJ1-1; weak D call: TRBD1 (5 bases). The germline V and J ends were trimmed by 4 bases and 3 bases, with 16 bases remaining between them. This CDR3 spans 15 amino acids. Germline-derived CDR1 and CDR2 are SGHRS and YFSETQ. The CDR3 loop reads CASSDVRGSDTEAFF. The CDR3 region has the DNA TGCGCCAGCAGCGATGTTAGGGGCTCGGACACTGAAGCTTTCTTT.

J is TRBJ2-7 and V is TRBV5-5; D not resolved. Germline CDR1 and CDR2: SGHKS and YYEKEE (reference sequence). V lost 0 bases, J lost 0 bases, and 10 bases lay in between. CDR3 length: 15 amino acids. This CDR3 reads CASSLDTESSYEQYF. The DNA for the CDR3 is TGTGCCAGCAGCTTGGACACGGAGAGCTCCTACGAGCAGTACTTC.

The V and J genes are TRBV7-2 and TRBJ2-7; TRBD1 aligns across 7 bases. The CDR3 sequence is 14 residues long. With V trimmed by 2 bases and J by 2 bases, 3 bases remained unmatched. Looked up from germline, CDR1 is SGHTA and CDR2 is FQGNSA. The CDR3 is CASSLRDRPYEQYF. The CDR3 bases are TGTGCCAGCAGCTTAAGGGACAGACCCTACGAGCAGTACTTC.

Remarks on this clone: Different DNA sequences within this sample yield the same CDR3. The chain joins TRBV19 to TRBJ2-7; maybe TRBD1 (7 bases). CDR1 is LNHDA and CDR2 is SQIVND in the germline V gene (reference sequence). This CDR3 region has 13 residues. The V end lost 5 bases, the J end lost 3 bases, and 11 bases lay between the germline ends. DNA for the CDR3: TGTGCCAGTAGTCCAGGGGGGCGCTACGAGCAGTACTTC. It translates to CASSPGGRYEQYF.

The rearrangement uses TRBV4-3 and TRBJ1-6; weak D call: TRBD1 (5 bases). Between the trimmed V and J ends, which lost 4 bases and 7 bases, there was a span of 14 bases. The CDR3 is 15 amino acids. Germline CDR1 is LGHNA and CDR2 is YSLEER. The CDR3 loop is CASSPAVGGNSPLHF. The CDR3 DNA sequence: TGCGCCAGCAGCCCGGCGGTGGGGGGAAATTCACCCCTCCACTTT.

The chain has TRBV12-5 and TRBJ2-7; 7 positions agree with TRBD1. V lost 7 bases to trimming and J lost 0 bases; unmatched junction nucleotides: 9. The CDR3 consists of 15 residues. Germline-derived CDR1 and CDR2 are LGHNT and FRNRAP. CDR3 loop: CASALQGTVSYEQYF. The CDR3 nucleotides read TGTGCTAGTGCCCTCCAAGGGACAGTCTCCTACGAGCAGTACTTC.

This clone came up once. V and J are TRBV25-1 and TRBJ1-5; 9 nucleotides agree with TRBD1. CDR1 is MGHDK, CDR2 SYGVNS, per germline. The ends lost 3 bases at V and 2 bases at J; junction bases unmatched: 8. This CDR3 region has 17 residues. For the CDR3, the DNA is TGTGCCAGCAGTGATTCCGGGACAGGGAGGGGCAATCAGCCCCAGCATTTT. Its translation is CASSDSGTGRGNQPQHF.